This T cell receptor (beta chain) was recovered during a study of regulatory T cells in long-lasting Graves disease (dated by TCRdb to about 2021). For context, the study as a whole: Antithyroid drugs had been taken for less than 3 months by newly diagnosed Graves' disease patients. Peripheral blood TCR sequencing and RNA sequencing compared persistent Graves' disease patients with newly diagnosed Graves' disease patients. The study was registered as a clinical trial and conducted in China. A total of around 35 samples underwent TCR sequencing: about 13 from persistent and roughly 20 from newly diagnosed Graves' disease patients. What the work shows at the level of the full study, not this receptor alone: Lower TCR Shannon entropy and fewer highly expanded clones were observed in persistent Graves' disease patients than in newly diagnosed patients, which suggested clonal expansion. Only peripheral blood was studied, because thyroid tissue, the primary lesion, was inaccessible. As a limitation, the authors acknowledged that the small sample size may reduce accuracy. Sequencing and analysis were restricted to the TCR beta chain. Patients with persistent disease shared more public clonotypes (approximately 2,500) than newly diagnosed patients did (approximately 990). Preferential use of TRBV28, TRBJ1-2 and TRBJ2-5 was observed in persistent disease, whereas TRBV20-1 and TRBJ2-1 were favored in newly diagnosed disease.

Receptors were amplified or captured by multiplex PCR. Sequencer: Illumina HiSeq 4000. iRepertoire HTBI primers and Arm-PCR amplification of CDR3 regions were used to construct TCR beta libraries. Before sequencing, the PCR products went through gel purification. From the authors' description of their analysis: Gene usage analysis of CDR3 amino acid clonotypes used the 62 TRBV and around 13 TRBJ segments found across samples. COPE and FqMerger were used to merge filtered high-quality paired reads into contigs. BLAST was used to align contigs to IMGT TRBV, TRBD and TRBJ reference genes, and CDR3 was defined according to IMGT. Clonotypes above 0.1% frequency were classified as highly expanded clones. Shannon entropy served as the measure of repertoire diversity, while the Gini coefficient captured V-J evenness. Public clonotypes were defined as clonotypes shared by more than one individual. TCRdb trimmed public reads at Q25 via fastp, called clones via MiXCR and kept in-frame beta chains. Each record represents a unique CDR3 protein, reported with the most common genes and DNA among its rows. The V and J calls and clone size are TCRdb's, not the authors'. For this sample there are around 250,000 distinct CDR3 sequences; roughly 21% appear just once. About 14% of the sample is in the top ten clones.

The sample's time point label is to be understood as: newly diagnosed GD, antithyroid drugs for less than 3 months. RNA was extracted from PBMCs in TRIzol for both TCR sequencing and RNA sequencing. The diagnosis of Graves' disease followed American Thyroid Association guidelines. Patients were recruited from an endocrinology department in Xi'an, China. From each patient, roughly 9 milliliters of peripheral blood was collected into an EDTA anticoagulant tube. Ficoll Paque Plus density gradient separation was used to isolate PBMCs, and no further T cell sorting was performed. An Agilent 2100 Bioanalyzer and agarose gel were used to assess RNA quality, and a NanoDrop 2000 was used to measure RNA concentration. This clonotype was seen ten or more times. Its antigen target is currently unknown. Base qualities were left out, and no much larger clone turns up one base away. The CDR3 runs 15 residues from the cysteine to the phenylalanine. Kept here is only the CDR3 DNA, which spans 45 bases and is read in frame from base 1. At the junction V is shortened by 8 bases and J by 6 bases, with 20 bases in between.

Sequenced material: peripheral blood mononuclear cells (PBMCs), taken at new diagnosis, from a patient treated with antithyroid drugs. This TCR came from a female donor with Graves disease. The chain uses TRBV12-3 or TRBV12-4 and TRBJ1-5; no D gene can be assigned with confidence. The DNA sequence is given as TGTGCCAGCCGTAGCCGAGGTCGGGGTAGTCAGCCCCAGCATTTT. This gives the protein CASRSRGRGSQPQHF.